This T cell receptor beta chain emerged from a study of blood T cell repertoires in COVID-19. There are 16 residues in the CDR3. CDR1 and CDR2 from the germline V gene are SGHNT and YYREEE (reference sequence). The ends were cut back, 0 bases at V and 4 bases at J, with 16 bases in the middle. The table came from immunoSEQ multiplex PCR; TCRdb's copy has only in-frame clones and leaves some out. The sample has about 68,000 clones, around 85% seen once; the top ten hold almost 1.5%. V and J are TRBV5-4 and TRBJ1-2; tentative D call: TRBD1 (5 bases). Sequencing used peripheral blood. The receptor was isolated from a woman in her sixties or seventies with acute or convalescent COVID-19. Written as DNA, the CDR3 is TGTGCCAGCAGCTTGGATGGGGGGTTATTATCCTATGGCTACACCTTC. Protein: CASSLDGGLLSYGYTF.